The clone carrying this T cell receptor beta chain has at least ten counts. Trimming cost V 8 bases and J 5 bases, with 19 bases left between them. Germline V gives CDR1 MNHEY, CDR2 SMNVEV (reference sequence). This CDR3 has 14 residues. The sample belongs to a study of early T cells in non-severe SARS-CoV-2 infection. TCRdb ran MiXCR on the 5' RACE reads and lists one entry per CDR3 protein. The sample records about 46,000 distinct CDR3 sequences, about 5.3% being singletons. The J gene is TRBJ2-7, the V gene TRBV27; TRBD1 is a possible D gene (6 bases). This TCR came from an adult who was a healthcare worker with PCR-confirmed SARS-CoV-2 infection or an uninfected control (not recorded which). Here the sequenced sample was whole blood, taken at baseline. The DNA for the CDR3 is TGTGCCAGCGCTTACAGGGAAACTAGACACGAGCAGTACTTC. Translated, it gives CASAYRETRHEQYF.